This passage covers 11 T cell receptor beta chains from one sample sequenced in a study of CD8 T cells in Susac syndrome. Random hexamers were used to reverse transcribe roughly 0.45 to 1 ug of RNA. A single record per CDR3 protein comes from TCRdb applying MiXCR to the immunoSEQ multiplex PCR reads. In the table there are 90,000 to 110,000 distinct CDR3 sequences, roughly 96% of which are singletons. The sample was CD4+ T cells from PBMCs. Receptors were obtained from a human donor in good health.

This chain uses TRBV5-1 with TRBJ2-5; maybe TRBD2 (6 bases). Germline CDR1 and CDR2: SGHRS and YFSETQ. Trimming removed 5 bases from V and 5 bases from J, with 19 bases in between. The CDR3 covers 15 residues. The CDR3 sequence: CASSQAGKVMETQYF. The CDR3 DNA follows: TGCGCCAGCAGTCAAGCGGGCAAAGTCATGGAGACCCAGTACTTC.

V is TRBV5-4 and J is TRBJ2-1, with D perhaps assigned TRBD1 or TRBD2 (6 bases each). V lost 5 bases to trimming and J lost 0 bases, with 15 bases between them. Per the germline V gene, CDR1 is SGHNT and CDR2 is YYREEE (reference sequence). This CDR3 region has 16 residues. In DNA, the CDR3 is TGTGCCAGCAGTTCCTTAGCGGACAGCTCCTACAATGAGCAGTTCTTC. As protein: CASSSLADSSYNEQFF.

CDR3 bases: TGTGCCAGTAGTTTCCTACAGATGATGAACACTGAAGCTTTCTTT. Translating gives CASSFLQMMNTEAFF. The rearrangement joins TRBV19 to TRBJ1-1; D is unclear. V dropped 5 bases and J dropped 0 bases, with 13 bases sitting between them. Germline lookup yields CDR1 LNHDA and CDR2 SQIVND (reference sequence). The CDR3 consists of 15 residues.

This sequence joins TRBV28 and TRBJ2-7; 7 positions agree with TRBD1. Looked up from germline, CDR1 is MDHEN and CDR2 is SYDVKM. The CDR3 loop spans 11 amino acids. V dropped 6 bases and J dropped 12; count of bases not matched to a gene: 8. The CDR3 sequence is CASRQDRQGYF. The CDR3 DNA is TGTGCCAGCAGACAGGACAGACAGGGGTACTTC. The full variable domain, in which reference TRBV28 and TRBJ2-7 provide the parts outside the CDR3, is DVKVTQSSRYLVKRTGEKVFLECVQDMDHENMFWYRQDPGLGLRLIYFSYDVKMKEKGDIPEGYSVSREKKERFSLILESASTNQTSMYLCASRQDRQGYFGPGTRLTVT.

CDR3 in amino acids: CASSWTATTDTQYF. CDR3 DNA: TGCGCCAGCAGTTGGACAGCTACCACAGATACGCAGTATTTT. The V call is TRBV4-1, the J call TRBJ2-3; D is perhaps TRBD1 (6 bases). Germline V gene sequence: CDR1 MGHRA, CDR2 YSYEKL. This CDR3 is built from 14 residues. The V end was cut by 6 bases, the J end by 2 bases, with 12 bases between.

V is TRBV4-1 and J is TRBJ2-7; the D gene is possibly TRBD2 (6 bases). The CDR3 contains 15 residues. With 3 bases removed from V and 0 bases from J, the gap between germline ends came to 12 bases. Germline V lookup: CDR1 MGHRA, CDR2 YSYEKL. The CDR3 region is CASSQAGTVSYEQYF. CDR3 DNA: TGCGCCAGCAGCCAGGCGGGGACGGTCTCCTACGAGCAGTACTTC.

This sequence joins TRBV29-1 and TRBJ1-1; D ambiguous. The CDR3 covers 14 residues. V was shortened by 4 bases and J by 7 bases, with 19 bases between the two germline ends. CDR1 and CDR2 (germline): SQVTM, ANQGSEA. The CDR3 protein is CSVVGLYEALEAFF. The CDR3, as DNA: TGCAGCGTTGTAGGTCTCTACGAAGCCCTTGAAGCTTTCTTT.

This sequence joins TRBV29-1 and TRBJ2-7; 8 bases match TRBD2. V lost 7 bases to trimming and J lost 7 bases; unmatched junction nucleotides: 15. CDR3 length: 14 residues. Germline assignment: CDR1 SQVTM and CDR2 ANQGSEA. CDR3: CSAGAGVNPEEQYF. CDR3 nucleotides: TGCAGCGCCGGAGCGGGAGTCAACCCCGAAGAGCAGTACTTC.

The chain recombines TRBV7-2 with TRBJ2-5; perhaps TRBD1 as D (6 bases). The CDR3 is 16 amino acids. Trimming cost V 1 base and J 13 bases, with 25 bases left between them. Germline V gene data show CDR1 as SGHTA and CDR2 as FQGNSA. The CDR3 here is CASSLGPRQDPRSRYF. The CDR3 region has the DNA TGTGCCAGCAGCTTAGGGCCTCGACAGGACCCCCGATCGAGGTACTTC.

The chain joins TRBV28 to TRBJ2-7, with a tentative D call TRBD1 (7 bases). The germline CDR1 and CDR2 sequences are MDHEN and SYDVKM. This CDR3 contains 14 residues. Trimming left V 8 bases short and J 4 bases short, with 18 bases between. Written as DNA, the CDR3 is TGTGCCAGCCCCCCCGCGGGACAGAGTTACGAGCAGTACTTC. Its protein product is CASPPAGQSYEQYF.

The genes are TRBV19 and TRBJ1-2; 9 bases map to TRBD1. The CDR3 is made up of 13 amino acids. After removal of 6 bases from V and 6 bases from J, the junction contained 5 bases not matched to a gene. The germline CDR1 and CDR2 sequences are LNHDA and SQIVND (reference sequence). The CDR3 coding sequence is TGTGCCAGTAGGAGGGACAGGGTGGATGGCTACACCTTC. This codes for CASRRDRVDGYTF.